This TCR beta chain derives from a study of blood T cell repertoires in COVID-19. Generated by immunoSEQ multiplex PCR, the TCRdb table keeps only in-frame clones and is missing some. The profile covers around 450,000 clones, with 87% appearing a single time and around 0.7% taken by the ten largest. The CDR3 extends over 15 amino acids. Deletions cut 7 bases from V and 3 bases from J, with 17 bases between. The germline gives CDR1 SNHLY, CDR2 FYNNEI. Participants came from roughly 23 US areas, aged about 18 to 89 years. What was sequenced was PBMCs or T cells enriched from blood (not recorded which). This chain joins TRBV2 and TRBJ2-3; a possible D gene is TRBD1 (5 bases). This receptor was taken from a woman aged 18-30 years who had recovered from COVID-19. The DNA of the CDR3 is TGTGCCAGCAACCTCGGGCAGGGAAGGACAGATACGCAGTATTTT. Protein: CASNLGQGRTDTQYF.